This T cell receptor (beta chain) was sequenced in a study of human CD4 T cells and Enterobacteriaceae (dated by TCRdb to 2020 to 2021). Overall results and qualifications from the work: Ex vivo, broadly cross-reactive clonotypes appeared more expanded than specific ones, with about 55% of the 19 and most of the roughly 30 in the top 5%. The reactivity of ex vivo clonotypes was inferred solely by matching the nucleotide sequences of those clonotypes to CFSE-low cultures from the same donors.

For this clone: The antigen it binds to is not known. No much larger clone exists at a distance of one base, and base qualities are not known.

Ex vivo total memory CD4+ samples were sequenced at deep level, with detection sensitivity of one cell in 200,000. The QIAamp DNA Micro Kit was used to extract genomic DNA from cell pellets, and spectrophotometry was used to check the quantity and purity of the genomic DNA. Amplification of TCR Vbeta CDR3 regions was performed with the immunoSEQ multiplex PCR assay. Sequencing of amplicons was performed on the Illumina HiSeq platform. The retrieved sequences were 87 nucleotides in length and included the CDR3 region. In the source study's methods: A clonotype was defined as a unique productive TCR Vbeta nucleotide sequence and was quantified by productive template frequency from ImmunoSEQ Analyzer V3.0. A threshold set at the top 5th percentile of each frequency-ranked repertoire was used to define expanded clonotypes. Repertoire overlap was computed as Chao-Jaccard with the R package fossil and visualized by nonmetric multidimensional scaling with the R package MASS. TCRdb retrieved this table from immuneACCESS and kept in-frame rearrangements only. Not all clones are present; in checked studies, unresolved V genes account for under half, and no reason is known for the remainder. V, J and clone size are taken as reported in that table, and D and trimming were inferred from the DNA itself. The sample table records some 30,000 clones; about 80% of these occur just once. Around 1.7% of the sample rests with the top ten.

The CDR3 measures 13 amino acids from cysteine to phenylalanine. CDR3 DNA only is kept here, 39 bases in frame from base 1. Looking up the germline V gene yields CDR1 ENHRY and CDR2 SYGVKD. V is pared back by 5 bases and J by 6 bases, with 13 bases lying between the germline termini. Memory CD4+ T cells, defined as all CD4+ cells except CD45RA+CCR7+CD95- naive cells, were FACS-sorted on a FACSAria III to over 95% purity. Blood from healthy donors came from blood donation centers in Switzerland. Positive selection with CD4 and CD14 magnetic microbeads was used to enrich total CD4+ T cells and monocytes. CD8+, CD14+, CD16+, CD56+, CD19+ and CD25-bright cells were excluded prior to sorting. To assess in vivo expansion of bacteria-reactive clonotypes, total memory CD4+ T cells from a couple of blood donors were sequenced directly ex vivo. Peripheral blood mononuclear cells were isolated from donor blood using Ficoll-Paque Plus.

The chain is assembled from TRBV10-3 and TRBJ1-2; perhaps TRBD1 is the D gene, with 6 bases matching. The receptor comes from a human donor in good health. Material for sequencing was memory CD4+ T cells from blood. The sample's cell subset or site label is to be understood as: total memory CD4 T cells sorted directly ex vivo, unstimulated. The DNA sequence is as follows: TGTGCCATCAGTAACGACAGGCCTCATGGCTACACCTTC. It is translated as CAISNDRPHGYTF.